This T cell receptor beta chain was found in a study of cytomegalovirus exposure and HLA in healthy donors. This clone was seen just once. Its target is unknown. Both 60 Vbeta primers and 13 Jbeta primers went into the PCR. Libraries were prepared by immunoSEQ multiplex PCR; TCRdb keeps only in-frame clonotypes and omits some of them. The sample yields about 130,000 clones, 70% to 80% seen once. Overall study results and limits: For most TCR sequences rarity was the rule, although some public TCRs occurred in many donors. It was in a later analysis that TCR association rates were seen to vary by HLA locus, highest for DRB1 and lowest for HLA-C. Most TCR beta V segments were productive about 87% or about 30% of the time in an earlier analysis.

The germline CDR1 and CDR2 sequences are MDHEN and SYDVKM. V was pared by 7 bases and J by 7 bases, with 15 bases of the junction left unmatched. The CDR3 has 16 amino acids. The clonotype was recovered from a man aged 50-59 years in good health and CMV-seronegative. J is TRBJ1-4 and V is TRBV28; 7 bases agree with TRBD1. The sample was PBMCs. CDR3 bases: TGTGCCAGCAAGAATGCGTTAAGGGGGCGGGGTGAAAAACTGTTTTTT. Translation gives CASKNALRGRGEKLFF.